The source of this T cell receptor (beta chain) is a study of blood T cell repertoires in COVID-19. Study at large: Sample material is recorded as cDNA or gDNA derived from T cells, B-cell-depleted T cells, or PBMCs.

Concerning this clone: A read error may produce the germline difference seen at one junction end.

Authors' data handling: It was from reference gene primer amplification that nucleated cell counts were estimated. The data were produced by immunoSEQ multiplex PCR, yet TCRdb's version contains in-frame clones alone and is incomplete. For V, J and clone size, that table is used; D and trimming come from the DNA. The table records about 170,000 clones, 83% of them present only once. The V gene's germline CDR1 is SGHTA and CDR2 FQGNSA. CDR3 size: 13 residues. This receptor was taken from a woman over 75 with acute or convalescent COVID-19. V usage is TRBV7-2 and J usage is TRBJ2-5, with D maybe TRBD2 (5 bases). Sequencing was carried out using peripheral blood. CDR3 nucleotide sequence: TGTGCCAACAGCCCACTTCCCCGGGGGACCCAGTACTTC. The encoded protein is CANSPLPRGTQYF.